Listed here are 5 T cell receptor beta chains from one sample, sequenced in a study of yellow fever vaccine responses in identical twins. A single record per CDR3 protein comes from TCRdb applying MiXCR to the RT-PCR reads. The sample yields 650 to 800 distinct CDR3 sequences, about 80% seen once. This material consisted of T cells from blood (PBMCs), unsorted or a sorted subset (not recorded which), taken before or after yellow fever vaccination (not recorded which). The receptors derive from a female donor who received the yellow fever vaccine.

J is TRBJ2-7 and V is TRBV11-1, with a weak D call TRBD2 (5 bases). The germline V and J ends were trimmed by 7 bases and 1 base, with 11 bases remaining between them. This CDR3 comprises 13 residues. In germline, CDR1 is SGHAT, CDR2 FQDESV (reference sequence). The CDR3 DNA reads TGTGCCAGCACCCACGGGGATTCCTACGAGCAGTACTTC. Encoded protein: CASTHGDSYEQYF.

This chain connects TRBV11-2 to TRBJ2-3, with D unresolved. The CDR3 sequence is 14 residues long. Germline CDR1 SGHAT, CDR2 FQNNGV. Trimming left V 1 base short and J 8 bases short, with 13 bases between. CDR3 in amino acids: CASSLGSVLTTQYF. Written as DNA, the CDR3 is TGTGCCAGCAGCTTAGGGTCTGTTCTGACTACGCAGTATTTT.

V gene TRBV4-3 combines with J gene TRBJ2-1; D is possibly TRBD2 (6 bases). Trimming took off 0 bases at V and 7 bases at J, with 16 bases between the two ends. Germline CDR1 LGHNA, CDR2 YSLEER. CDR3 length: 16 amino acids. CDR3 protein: CASSQDDGSAGNEQFF. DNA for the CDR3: TGCGCCAGCAGCCAAGATGACGGGTCAGCGGGTAATGAGCAGTTCTTC.

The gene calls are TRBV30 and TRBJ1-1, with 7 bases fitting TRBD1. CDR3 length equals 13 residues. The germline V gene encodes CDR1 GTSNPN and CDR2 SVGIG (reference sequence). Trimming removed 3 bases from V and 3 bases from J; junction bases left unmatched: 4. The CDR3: CAWSVTGDTEAFF. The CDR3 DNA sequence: TGTGCCTGGAGCGTAACAGGGGACACTGAAGCTTTCTTT.

The CDR3 sequence is CASSPGQGNTGELFF. The CDR3 DNA reads TGTGCCAGCAGTCCGGGACAGGGGAACACCGGGGAGCTGTTTTTT. This sequence joins TRBV11-1 and TRBJ2-2; 9 bases match TRBD1. Germline assignment: CDR1 SGHAT and CDR2 FQDESV (reference sequence). The CDR3 has 15 amino acids. Unmatched junction bases numbered 3, after V lost 6 bases and J lost 1 base.